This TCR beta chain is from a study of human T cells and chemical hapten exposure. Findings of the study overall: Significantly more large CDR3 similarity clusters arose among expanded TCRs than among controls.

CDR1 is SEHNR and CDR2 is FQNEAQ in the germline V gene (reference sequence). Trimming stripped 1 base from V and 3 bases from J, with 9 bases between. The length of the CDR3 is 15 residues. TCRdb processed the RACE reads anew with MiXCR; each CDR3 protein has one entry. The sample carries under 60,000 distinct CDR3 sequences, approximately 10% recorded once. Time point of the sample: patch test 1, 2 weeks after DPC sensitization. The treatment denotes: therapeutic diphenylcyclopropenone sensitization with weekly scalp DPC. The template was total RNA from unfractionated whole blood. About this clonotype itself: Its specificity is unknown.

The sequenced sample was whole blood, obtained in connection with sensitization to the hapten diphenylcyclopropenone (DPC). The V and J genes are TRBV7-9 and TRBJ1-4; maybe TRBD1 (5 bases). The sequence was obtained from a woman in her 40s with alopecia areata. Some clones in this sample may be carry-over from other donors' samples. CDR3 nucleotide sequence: TGTGCCAGCAGCTTAGGTCCGGGGCCTAATGAAAAACTGTTTTTT. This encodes CASSLGPGPNEKLFF.